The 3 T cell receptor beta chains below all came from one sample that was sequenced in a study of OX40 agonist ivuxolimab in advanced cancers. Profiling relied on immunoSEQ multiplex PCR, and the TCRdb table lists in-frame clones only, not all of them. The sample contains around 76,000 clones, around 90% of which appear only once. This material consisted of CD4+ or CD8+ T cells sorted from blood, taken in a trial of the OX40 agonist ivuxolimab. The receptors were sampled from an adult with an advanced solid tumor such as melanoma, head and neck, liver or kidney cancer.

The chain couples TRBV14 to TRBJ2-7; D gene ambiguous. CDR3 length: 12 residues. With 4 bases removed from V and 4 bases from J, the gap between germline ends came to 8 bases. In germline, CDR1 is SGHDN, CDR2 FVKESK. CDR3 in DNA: TGTGCCAGCAGCCTCGACAAATACGAGCAGTACTTC. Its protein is CASSLDKYEQYF.

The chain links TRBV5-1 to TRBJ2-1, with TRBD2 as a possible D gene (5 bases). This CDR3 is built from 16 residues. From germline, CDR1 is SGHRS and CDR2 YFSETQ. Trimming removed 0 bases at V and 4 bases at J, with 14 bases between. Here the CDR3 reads CASSLANGRGYNEQFF. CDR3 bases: TGCGCCAGCAGCTTGGCAAACGGGCGCGGGTACAATGAGCAGTTCTTC.

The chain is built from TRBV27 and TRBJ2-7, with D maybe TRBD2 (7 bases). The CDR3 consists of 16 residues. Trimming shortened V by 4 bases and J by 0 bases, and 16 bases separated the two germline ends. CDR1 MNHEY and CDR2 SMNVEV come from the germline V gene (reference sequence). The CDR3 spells CASSSTPGGHSYEQYF. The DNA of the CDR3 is TGTGCCAGCAGTTCCACGCCGGGGGGCCACTCCTACGAGCAGTACTTC.